This is a list of T cell receptor beta chains from one sample in a study of shared clonotypes between healthy human individuals. Some clones are missing from TCRdb's copy, which holds only in-frame ones; the method was immunoSEQ multiplex PCR. The repertoire holds more than 2,000,000 clones, roughly nine tenths seen once, with roughly 0.13% in the top ten. The source material was naive CD4+ T cells sorted from blood. The receptors come from a man between 18 and 29 years old in good health. CDR3s leave out the opening cysteine and the closing phenylalanine or tryptophan.

v_gene,j_gene,CDR3aa
TRBV6-1,TRBJ1-1,ASRKTTGSNTEAF
TRBV10-1,TRBJ2-1,ASSPTRTGGSNEQF
TRBV5-4,TRBJ1-1,ASSLEVRGFGTEAF
TRBV18,TRBJ1-1,ASSGGGNTEAF
TRBV20-1,TRBJ2-7,SARKYEQY
TRBV9,TRBJ2-2,ASSVRDATGELF
TRBV28,TRBJ1-2,ASSFFNDRGSYGYT
TRBV28,TRBJ1-1,ASSSSGTGEAEAF
TRBV29-1,TRBJ1-2,SARTGMDYGYT
TRBV2,TRBJ2-7,ASKQTGREQY
TRBV7-2,TRBJ1-2,ASSSQADYGYT
TRBV2,TRBJ1-4,ASMIQGVGEKLF
TRBV7-2,TRBJ2-5,ASSPSGGGETQY
TRBV7-2,TRBJ2-3,ASSPRLAGGTDTQY
TRBV19,TRBJ1-3,ASSPGTAAGNTIY
TRBV19,TRBJ1-2,ASSIGDGSRYT